Following are 24 T cell receptor beta chains from one sample sequenced in a study of blood T cell repertoires in COVID-19. Produced via immunoSEQ multiplex PCR; TCRdb's table is partial and in-frame only. The sample includes under 400,000 clones, 70% to 90% of them seen just once. Sequenced: PBMCs or T cells enriched from blood (not recorded which). The receptors shown here come from a man aged 40-49 years in a cohort exposed to, infected with or recovered from COVID-19 (not recorded which).

Only one count was recorded for this clone. The chain uses TRBV7-8 and TRBJ2-3, with TRBD2 identical over 11 bases. The CDR3 covers 15 residues. After removal of 1 base from V and 6 bases from J, the junction contained 3 bases not matched to a gene. Germline V CDR1 and CDR2: SGHVS, FQNEAQ. Here the CDR3 DNA reads TGTGCCAGCAGCTTAGTGGGACTAGCGGTGGATACGCAGTATTTT. The encoded protein is CASSLVGLAVDTQYF. The variable domain in full, completed from reference TRBV7-8 and TRBJ2-3, reads GAGVSQSPRYKVAKRGQDVALRCDPISGHVSLFWYQQALGQGPEFLTYFQNEAQLDKSGLPSDRFFAERPEGSVSTLKIQRTQQEDSAVYLCASSLVGLAVDTQYFGPGTRLTVL.

V is TRBV28 and J is TRBJ2-1, with 12 nucleotides matching TRBD1. The germline V gene encodes CDR1 MDHEN and CDR2 SYDVKM. V was pared by 2 bases and J by 9 bases, with 20 bases of the junction left unmatched. This CDR3 contains 20 residues. DNA for the CDR3: TGTGCCAGCAGTTTACAGTTCAGTTTTTCGGGACAGGGGGCTGCGGGTGAGCAGTTCTTC. Encoded protein: CASSLQFSFSGQGAAGEQFF.

This CDR3 is CASSLGSGRALTEQFF. As DNA, the CDR3 is TGTGCCAGCAGCTTGGGGAGCGGGAGGGCCCTAACTGAGCAGTTCTTC. This rearrangement joins TRBV5-4 to TRBJ2-1; 10 bases map to TRBD2. V was clipped by 0 bases and J by 9 bases; unmatched bases: 9. The CDR3 length is 16 residues. Germline CDR1 reads SGHNT; CDR2 reads YYREEE (reference sequence).

Here the CDR3 reads CASSLWGTSGRSSYEQYF. The CDR3 DNA sequence: TGTGCCAGCAGCTTGTGGGGGACTAGCGGGAGGAGTTCCTACGAGCAGTACTTC. The gene calls are TRBV5-5 and TRBJ2-7, with 15 bases that match TRBD2. The CDR3 extends over 18 amino acids. The trim removed 1 base at V and 1 base at J, leaving 6 bases unmatched. Germline V lookup: CDR1 SGHKS, CDR2 YYEKEE (reference sequence).

This rearrangement joins TRBV10-2 to TRBJ2-1; 10 nucleotides agree with TRBD2. The CDR3 sequence is 14 residues long. V lost 6 bases and J lost 9; bases outside the gene matches: 8. Germline CDR1 WSHSY, CDR2 SAAADI. The CDR3 DNA sequence: TGCGCCAGCAGACAGCGGGAGGGGTATGGTGAGCAGTTCTTC. Translation: CASRQREGYGEQFF.

V is TRBV4-1 and J is TRBJ1-5; 8 bases are a match to TRBD1. Trimming removed 1 base from V and 1 base from J; junction bases left unmatched: 6. The CDR3 has 17 amino acids. From germline, CDR1 is MGHRA and CDR2 YSYEKL. The CDR3 spells CASSQGGQGLSNQPQHF. DNA for the CDR3: TGCGCCAGCAGCCAAGGAGGACAGGGCTTAAGCAATCAGCCCCAGCATTTT.

The chain couples TRBV9 to TRBJ2-3; 10 bases align to TRBD1. V shed 3 bases, J shed 5 bases, and the junction held 6 bases outside the gene matches. There are 15 residues in the CDR3. Germline loops: CDR1 SGDLS, CDR2 YYNGEE. CDR3 protein: CASSGDRGRVDTQYF. CDR3 nucleotides: TGTGCCAGCAGCGGTGACAGGGGGCGAGTAGATACGCAGTATTTT. Complete variable domain (other parts from reference TRBV9 and TRBJ2-3): DSGVTQTPKHLITATGQRVTLRCSPRSGDLSVYWYQQSLDQGLQFLIQYYNGEERAKGNILERFSAQQFPDLHSELNLSSLELGDSALYFCASSGDRGRVDTQYFGPGTRLTVL.

This clone was detected only a few times. This rearrangement joins TRBV2 to TRBJ2-2; D call uncertain. CDR1 and CDR2 from the germline V gene are SNHLY and FYNNEI. V shed 5 bases and J shed 1 base, with 8 bases lying between them. The CDR3 runs to 14 residues. The CDR3 spells CASSLQLNTGELFF. In DNA form, the CDR3 reads TGTGCCAGCAGTCTACAGTTGAACACCGGGGAGCTGTTTTTT.

V gene TRBV10-3 combines with J gene TRBJ2-2; TRBD2 aligns across 10 bases. The CDR3 has 15 amino acids. J lost 5 bases, V lost 4 bases, and 4 bases had no gene match. Germline V gene lookup returns CDR1 ENHRY and CDR2 SYGVKD. The CDR3 here is CAISGASGSTGELFF. The CDR3 DNA follows: TGTGCCATCAGTGGGGCTAGCGGGAGTACCGGGGAGCTGTTTTTT.

The chain joins TRBV12-5 to TRBJ2-1, with 10 nucleotides matching TRBD2. In germline, CDR1 is LGHNT, CDR2 FRNRAP. The trim removed 1 base at V and 0 bases at J, leaving 21 bases unmatched. CDR3 size: 23 residues. CDR3 sequence reads: CASGLAPGLAVGRLTDSYNEQFF. The CDR3 DNA reads TGTGCTAGTGGTTTGGCCCCCGGACTAGCGGTCGGGAGGTTAACGGACTCCTACAATGAGCAGTTCTTC.

This clone was counted only a few times. V usage is TRBV28 and J usage is TRBJ1-5; 9 bases align to TRBD1. CDR3 length: 16 amino acids. CDR1 MDHEN and CDR2 SYDVKM come from the germline V gene. V was clipped by 3 bases and J by 4 bases; unmatched bases: 7. CDR3 sequence (DNA): TGTGCCAGCAGTTTCCAATCGACAGGGGGAAATCAGCCCCAGCATTTT. Protein sequence: CASSFQSTGGNQPQHF.

This chain uses TRBV3-1 (or the pseudogene TRBV3-2) with TRBJ2-7, with D possibly TRBD2 on 6 matching bases. There are 15 residues in the CDR3. V dropped 4 bases and J dropped 3 bases, with 16 bases sitting between them. Germline V CDR1 and CDR2: LGHDT, YNNKEL (reference sequence). The CDR3 reads CASSRYGGNSYEQYF. In nucleotides, the CDR3 is TGTGCCAGCAGCCGCTATGGGGGGAACAGCTACGAGCAGTACTTC.

The rearrangement uses TRBV11-2 and TRBJ2-2; TRBD2 aligns across 7 bases. The germline gives CDR1 SGHAT, CDR2 FQNNGV. This CDR3 region has 17 residues. Trimming removed 1 base from V and 8 bases from J; junction bases left unmatched: 13. CDR3 region: CASSLVEVAGLRGELFF. CDR3 nucleotides: TGTGCCAGCAGCTTAGTGGAGGTTGCGGGACTAAGAGGGGAGCTGTTTTTT.

The chain couples TRBV30 to TRBJ2-5; 7 positions match TRBD2. The CDR3 runs 15 residues. V was pared by 1 base and J by 3 bases, with 8 bases of the junction left unmatched. Germline V lookup: CDR1 GTSNPN, CDR2 SVGIG (reference sequence). DNA of the CDR3: TGTGCCTGGAGTGGCGGGCTAGCGGACGAAGAGACCCAGTACTTC. Residues: CAWSGGLADEETQYF.

This clone appeared a single time. The chain couples TRBV3-1 (or the pseudogene TRBV3-2) to TRBJ1-3; D is possibly TRBD1 (6 bases). The germline CDR1 and CDR2 sequences are LGHDT and YNNKEL (reference sequence). Trimming pared 6 bases from V and 8 bases from J, leaving 11 bases between. The CDR3 has 12 residues. CDR3 residues: CASRLPGDTIYF. The DNA for the CDR3 is TGTGCCAGCAGACTTCCAGGGGACACCATATATTTT.

CDR3 amino acids: CASKAAEQGPDEQYF. The DNA for the CDR3 is TGTGCCAGCAAAGCTGCGGAACAGGGTCCTGACGAGCAGTACTTC. The V gene is TRBV11-2, the J gene TRBJ2-7, with D possibly being TRBD1 (6 bases). V shed 7 bases and J shed 5 bases, with 21 bases lying between them. The CDR3 contains 15 residues. Germline CDR1 reads SGHAT; CDR2 reads FQNNGV.

V usage is TRBV3-1 (or the pseudogene TRBV3-2) and J usage is TRBJ2-1; 11 positions agree with TRBD2. J was trimmed by 9 bases and V by 2 bases; bases with no gene match: 15. The CDR3 is 18 amino acids. The V gene's germline CDR1 is LGHDT and CDR2 YNNKEL (reference sequence). The CDR3 nucleotides read TGTGCCAGCAGCCAACTAGCGGGAGGAACGGGGTGGACGCGTGAGCAGTTCTTC. Encoded protein: CASSQLAGGTGWTREQFF.

The V call is TRBV3-1 (or the pseudogene TRBV3-2), the J call TRBJ2-3; 11 bases are a match to TRBD2. The V gene's germline CDR1 is LGHDT and CDR2 YNNKEL (reference sequence). Trimming cost V 5 bases and J 0 bases; bases outside gene matches: 4. The length of the CDR3 is 16 residues. CDR3: CASSTTSGRSTDTQYF. CDR3 coding DNA: TGTGCCAGCAGCACCACTAGCGGGAGAAGCACAGATACGCAGTATTTT.

The chain links TRBV28 to TRBJ1-3; no clear D. The CDR3 is 16 residues long. The germline V gene encodes CDR1 MDHEN and CDR2 SYDVKM. V was pared by 4 bases and J by 0 bases, with 13 bases between. CDR3 loop: CASSSPGFASGNTIYF. CDR3 in DNA: TGTGCCAGCAGTTCCCCCGGGTTCGCCTCTGGAAACACCATATATTTT.

The rearrangement links TRBV18 to TRBJ2-7, with 10 positions matching TRBD1. J gave up 3 bases and V 8 bases, and 10 bases lay outside the gene matches. Germline V lookup: CDR1 KGHSH, CDR2 LQKENI. The CDR3 contains 15 residues. The CDR3 loop is CASNTAGTGVYEQYF. DNA for the CDR3: TGTGCCAGCAATACGGCCGGGACAGGGGTCTACGAGCAGTACTTC.

The chain uses TRBV15 and TRBJ2-5; TRBD2 aligns across 9 bases. Trimming removed 1 base from V and 4 bases from J; junction bases left unmatched: 4. The CDR3 length is 15 residues. Germline V gene lookup returns CDR1 LNHNV and CDR2 YYDKDF (reference sequence). The CDR3 DNA is TGTGCCACCAGCAGAGCAGCGGGAGGCAGAGAGACCCAGTACTTC. Translated, it gives CATSRAAGGRETQYF.

The rearrangement links TRBV6-4 to TRBJ1-5, with D maybe TRBD1 (6 bases). This CDR3 is built from 13 residues. Trimming took off 7 bases at V and 6 bases at J, with 13 bases between the two ends. CDR1 is MRHNA and CDR2 is SNTAGT in the germline V gene. CDR3 sequence (DNA): TGTGCCAGCAACGCAGGGGAGAGTCAGCCCCAGCATTTT. This translates into CASNAGESQPQHF.

This clone has only a few counts. The CDR3 is CASSLGPKETQYF. In nucleotides, the CDR3 is TGTGCCAGCAGCTTAGGGCCGAAGGAGACCCAGTACTTC. The chain is built from TRBV11-3 and TRBJ2-5; D is unresolved. Germline CDR1 reads SGHNT; CDR2 reads YENEEA. The CDR3 totals 13 residues. The V end was cut by 1 base, the J end by 5 bases, with 8 bases between.

This clone was detected only once. The chain recombines TRBV2 with TRBJ1-1, with D uncertain. Germline V CDR1 and CDR2: SNHLY, FYNNEI. With 4 bases removed from V and 1 base from J, the gap between germline ends came to 7 bases. The CDR3 has 13 amino acids. The CDR3, as DNA: TGTGCCAGCAGTGTTTCCGGGAACACTGAAGCTTTCTTT. Translating it yields CASSVSGNTEAFF.